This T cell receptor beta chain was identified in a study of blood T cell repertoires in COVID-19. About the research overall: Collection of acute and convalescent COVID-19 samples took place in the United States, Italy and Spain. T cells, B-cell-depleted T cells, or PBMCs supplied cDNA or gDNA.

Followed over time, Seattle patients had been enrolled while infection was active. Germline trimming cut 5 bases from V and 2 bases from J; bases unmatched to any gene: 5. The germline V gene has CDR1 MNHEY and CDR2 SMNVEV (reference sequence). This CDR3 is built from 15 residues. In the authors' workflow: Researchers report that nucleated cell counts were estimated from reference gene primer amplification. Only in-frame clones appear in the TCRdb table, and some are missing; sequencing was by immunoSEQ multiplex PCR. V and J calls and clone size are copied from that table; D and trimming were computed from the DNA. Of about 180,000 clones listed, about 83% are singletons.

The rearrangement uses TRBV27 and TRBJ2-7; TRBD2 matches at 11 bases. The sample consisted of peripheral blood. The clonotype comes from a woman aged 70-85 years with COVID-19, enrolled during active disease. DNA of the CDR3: TGTGCCAGCAGTACCACTAGCGGGAGTACCTACGAGCAGTACTTC. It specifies CASSTTSGSTYEQYF.